The rows below give T cell receptor beta chains drawn from one sample of a study of T-cell reconstitution after alpha-beta-depleted transplantation in children. Via MiXCR, TCRdb re-called the PCR reads, giving one row per CDR3 protein. Of about a million distinct CDR3 sequences in the sample, about 29% were seen once. Sequencing used PBMCs, mostly from graft donor cells, obtained 360 days after TCRalphabeta/CD19-depleted stem cell transplant. The receptors originated from a boy under three years old who had a stem cell transplant for SCID, so the T cells may come from the graft donor. The CDR3 runs from the conserved cysteine through the conserved F or W. The D gene is left open where the match is weak. The size field is filled for only some rows; it gives once, few, many or a size class.

>TRBV9|16|few|TRBJ2-3|TRBD2
TGTGCCAGCAGCGCCTATCCTACTAGCGGCACAGATACGCAGTATTTT
CASSAYPTSGTDTQYF
>TRBV9|15|few|TRBJ2-1|TRBD1
TGTGCCAGCAGCGTAGCCGGGACAGGGAGGAATGAGCAGTTCTTC
CASSVAGTGRNEQFF
>TRBV28|17|few|TRBJ2-5|TRBD2
TGTGCCAGCAGTCCCTCACTAGCGGGGGGGTACCAAGAGACCCAGTACTTC
CASSPSLAGGYQETQYF
>TRBV7-2|14|many|TRBJ2-2|TRBD1
TGTGCCAGCAGCCAGACAGGGGGAGTCGGGGAGCTGTTTTTT
CASSQTGGVGELFF
>TRBV7-9|15|-|TRBJ1-3|TRBD1
TGTGCCAGCGGGCCAGGACAGGCCTCTGGAAACACCATATATTTT
CASGPGQASGNTIYF
>TRBV5-1|14|-|TRBJ2-3|-
TGCGCCAGCAGCGCTGAGCGGGTCGGGAATACGCAGTATTTT
CASSAERVGNTQYF
>TRBV20-1|17|-|TRBJ2-3|TRBD2
TGCAGTGCTAGAGATCTCCAGCGGGGGGGCTTCGCGGATACGCAGTATTTT
CSARDLQRGGFADTQYF
>TRBV7-2|16|-|TRBJ2-2|TRBD2
TGTGCCAGCAGCCTACGGACTAGAGAGATTACCGGGGAGCTGTTTTTT
CASSLRTREITGELFF
>TRBV4-1|13|-|TRBJ1-2|-
TGCGCCAGCAGCCTCGGACAAGGTCTTGTCTACACCTTC
CASSLGQGLVYTF
>TRBV12-3/TRBV12-4|14|-|TRBJ2-5|-
TGTGCCAGCAGTTTTCAAGCCCCAAAAGAGACCCAGTACTTC
CASSFQAPKETQYF
>TRBV27|15|few|TRBJ2-7|-
TGTGCCAGCAGTTTATCGATTGGTTTCTCCTACGAGCAGTACTTC
CASSLSIGFSYEQYF
>TRBV28|13|few|TRBJ1-1|-
TGTGCCAGCAGTTTATTGGCCATCACTGAAGCTTTCTTT
CASSLLAITEAFF
>TRBV9|19|-|TRBJ2-2|TRBD2
TGTGCCAGCAGCCCGGCCTTGTGGGTAGCGGGGTTCTCCACCGGGGAGCTGTTTTTT
CASSPALWVAGFSTGELFF
>TRBV12-3/TRBV12-4|13|-|TRBJ1-5|-
TGTGCCAGCAGTCCCAACCTTAATCAGCCCCAGCATTTT
CASSPNLNQPQHF
>TRBV24-1|14|few|TRBJ1-2|TRBD1
TGTGCCACCAGTGGGACAGGGGGGGCCTATGGCTACACCTTC
CATSGTGGAYGYTF
>TRBV6-5|14|-|TRBJ2-1|TRBD1
TGTGCCAGCAGTTACTCGCAGGGGGCTAACGAGCAGTTCTTC
CASSYSQGANEQFF
>TRBV20-1|13|few|TRBJ1-2|-
TGCAGTGCTGGACACCGATCGCGATATGGCTACACCTTC
CSAGHRSRYGYTF
>TRBV5-1|15|many|TRBJ2-7|-
TGCGCCAGCAGCTTGGGACAAATATATGACTACGAGCAGTACTTC
CASSLGQIYDYEQYF
>TRBV11-2|20|few|TRBJ2-6|TRBD1
TGTGCCAGCAGCCCATGGGACAGGGGTCTTGTCTCCGGTGGGGCCAACGTCCTGACTTTC
CASSPWDRGLVSGGANVLTF
>TRBV20-1|14|-|TRBJ1-1|-
TGCAGTGCTAGTGTGTTGGAGAGAAACACTGAAGCTTTCTTT
CSASVLERNTEAFF
>TRBV9|15|few|TRBJ2-3|-
TGTGCCAGCAGCGTATTGGGGGCGCCCACAGATACGCAGTATTTT
CASSVLGAPTDTQYF
>TRBV5-1|17|-|TRBJ1-2|TRBD1
TGCGCCAGCAGCTTGCCGGGGACAGGGCTCGGTCCCTATGGCTACACCTTC
CASSLPGTGLGPYGYTF
>TRBV11-2|16|-|TRBJ1-4|-
TGTGCCAGCAGCTTTATAGTCTTGGGAACTAATGAAAAACTGTTTTTT
CASSFIVLGTNEKLFF
>TRBV20-1|13|-|TRBJ2-2|TRBD2
TGCAGTGCTAGAGAGGGGGGGACCGGGGAGCTGTTTTTT
CSAREGGTGELFF
>TRBV12-3/TRBV12-4|15|-|TRBJ2-2|-
TGTGCCAGCACCCCCCACGGCAGGTCCCTCGGGGAGCTGTTTTTT
CASTPHGRSLGELFF
>TRBV20-1|13|-|TRBJ2-5|-
TGCAGTGTCGATGTGGAAGGTCGGAAGACCCAGTACTTC
CSVDVEGRKTQYF
>TRBV12-3/TRBV12-4|14|-|TRBJ2-3|-
TGTGCCAGCAGTTTAGCGCTGGGACACGATACGCAGTATTTT
CASSLALGHDTQYF
>TRBV7-2|16|few|TRBJ2-2|-
TGTGCCAGCAGCTTCTTTTACGGAGGGGAGGCCGGGGAGCTGTTTTTT
CASSFFYGGEAGELFF
>TRBV29-1|14|-|TRBJ1-2|-
TGCAGCGTTGAGGGGGTCCAACTACCGGGGGGCTACACCTTC
CSVEGVQLPGGYTF
>TRBV4-1|15|-|TRBJ1-2|-
TGCGCCAGCAGCGGCCAAGGAGGGCGCGGCTATGGCTACACCTTC
CASSGQGGRGYGYTF
>TRBV4-3|13|-|TRBJ2-7|TRBD2
TGCGCCAGCAGCCACCGACCGGGAGGCGAGCAGTACTTC
CASSHRPGGEQYF
>TRBV28|13|few|TRBJ2-5|-
TGTGCCAGCAGTCCTGCGGGGTTCGAGACCCAGTACTTC
CASSPAGFETQYF
>TRBV20-1|17|-|TRBJ2-2|TRBD2
TGCAGTGCCAGACCGTTTAGCGGGGGAGCGAACACCGGGGAGCTGTTTTTT
CSARPFSGGANTGELFF
>TRBV7-9|16|-|TRBJ2-2|-
TGTGCCAGCAGCCCCCCCCGGACGGAGAACACCGGGGAGCTGTTTTTT
CASSPPRTENTGELFF
>TRBV9|15|few|TRBJ2-3|-
TGTGCCAGCAGCGTAGCCCAGACTAGCACAGATACGCAGTATTTT
CASSVAQTSTDTQYF
>TRBV20-1|16|-|TRBJ1-3|-
TGCAGTGCTAGAGATCGGCGAGGGAACCCTGGAAACACCATATATTTT
CSARDRRGNPGNTIYF
>TRBV6-2/TRBV6-3|16|-|TRBJ1-5|TRBD1
TGTGCCAGCAGTACCAGGGGGCAGGTGGGCAATCAGCCCCAGCATTTT
CASSTRGQVGNQPQHF
>TRBV4-2|16|few|TRBJ2-5|TRBD1
TGTGCCAGCAGCCAAGTTCGGTTCTCAGGGGGCGAGACCCAGTACTTC
CASSQVRFSGGETQYF
>TRBV28|14|few|TRBJ2-5|-
TGTGCCAGCAGTTTATGGACGGCCGGGGAGACCCAGTACTTC
CASSLWTAGETQYF
>TRBV5-1|18|few|TRBJ2-6|-
TGCGCCAGCAGCTTGTTAACAGTTACAAGCTCTGGGGCCAACGTCCTGACTTTC
CASSLLTVTSSGANVLTF
>TRBV20-1|11|-|TRBJ2-3|-
TGCAGCCTAGACCATCTAGATACGCAGTATTTT
CSLDHLDTQYF
>TRBV20-1|14|few|TRBJ1-5|-
TGCAGTGCTAGCGATGCAGGGAGCAATCAGCCCCAGCATTTT
CSASDAGSNQPQHF
>TRBV12-3/TRBV12-4|11|-|TRBJ2-1|-
TGTGCCAGCAGTTCTGAAGGGCCCCAGTTCTTC
CASSSEGPQFF
>TRBV5-1|19|-|TRBJ2-1|TRBD2
TGCGCCAGCAGCCCCCGGGGACTAGCGGGGCCAAGCTCCTACAATGAGCAGTTCTTC
CASSPRGLAGPSSYNEQFF
>TRBV5-1|19|-|TRBJ2-3|-
TGCGCCAGCAGCTCCCAGACCCAAAGAGGGGTTTTCAGCACAGATACGCAGTATTTT
CASSSQTQRGVFSTDTQYF
>TRBV5-1|16|few|TRBJ2-5|TRBD1
TGCGCCAGCAGCTTGGTGGTGTCAGGGGGCCAAGAGACCCAGTACTTC
CASSLVVSGGQETQYF
>TRBV7-9|16|-|TRBJ2-1|TRBD2
TGTGCCAGCAGCCCCCTCGGAACTAGCGGGAACAATGAGCAGTTCTTC
CASSPLGTSGNNEQFF
>TRBV5-1|16|-|TRBJ1-2|-
TGCGCCAGCAGCTTGGCTATTGCCGAGCGGTTTCCTGGCTACACCTTC
CASSLAIAERFPGYTF
>TRBV12-3/TRBV12-4|13|-|TRBJ1-1|-
TGTGCCAGCAGGGGGGCACAGAACACTGAAGCTTTCTTT
CASRGAQNTEAFF
>TRBV5-6|12|few|TRBJ2-1|-
TGTGCCAGCAGTCAGGGGTTACGGGAGCAGTTCTTC
CASSQGLREQFF